This T cell receptor beta chain emerged from a study of T cell repertoires in aging, cancer and after chemotherapy. The template was genomic DNA from peripheral blood, not RNA. Germline CDR1 reads KGHDR; CDR2 reads SFDVKD. The CDR3 runs to 16 residues. V was pared by 6 bases and J by 5 bases, with 10 bases of the junction left unmatched. A mixed TRB-A/B primer pool amplified rearranged TRB by multiplex touch-down PCR. TCRdb recomputed calls from the multiplex PCR reads with MiXCR, one row per CDR3 protein. The sample lists around 8,100 distinct CDR3 sequences; roughly two fifths were seen once. V is TRBV24-1 and J is TRBJ2-1; the match to TRBD1 covers 9 bases. The source of this sequence is a human donor in good health. Sequencing was performed on blood. The CDR3 DNA follows: TGTGCCACCAGTTCAGCACAGGGGGCGATAAACAATGAGCAGTTCTTC. This codes for CATSSAQGAINNEQFF.